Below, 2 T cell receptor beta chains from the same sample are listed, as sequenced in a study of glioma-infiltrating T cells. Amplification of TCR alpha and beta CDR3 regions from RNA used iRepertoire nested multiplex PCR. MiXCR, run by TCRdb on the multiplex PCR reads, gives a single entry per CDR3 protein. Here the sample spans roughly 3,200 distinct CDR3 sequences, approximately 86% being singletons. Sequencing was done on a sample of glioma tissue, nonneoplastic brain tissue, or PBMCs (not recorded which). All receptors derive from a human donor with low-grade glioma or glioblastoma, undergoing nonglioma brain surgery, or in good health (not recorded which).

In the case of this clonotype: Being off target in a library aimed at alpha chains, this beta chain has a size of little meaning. The CDR3 region has the DNA TGTGCCAGCAGCCAAACCCCCTACGAGCAGTACTTC. This translates into CASSQTPYEQYF. The chain employs TRBV3-1 and TRBJ2-7; D not certain. Per the germline V gene, CDR1 is LGHDT and CDR2 is YNNKEL (reference sequence). This CDR3 is 12 amino acids long. Trimming cost V 2 bases and J 2 bases, with 4 bases left between them.

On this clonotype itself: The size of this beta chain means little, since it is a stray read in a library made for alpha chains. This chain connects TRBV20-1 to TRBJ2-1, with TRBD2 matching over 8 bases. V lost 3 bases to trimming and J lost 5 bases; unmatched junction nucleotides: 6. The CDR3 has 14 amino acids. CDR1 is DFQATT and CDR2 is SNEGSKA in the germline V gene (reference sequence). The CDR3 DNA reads TGCAGTGCTAGCCCAGCGGGAGCGGACAATGAGCAGTTCTTC. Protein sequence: CSASPAGADNEQFF.